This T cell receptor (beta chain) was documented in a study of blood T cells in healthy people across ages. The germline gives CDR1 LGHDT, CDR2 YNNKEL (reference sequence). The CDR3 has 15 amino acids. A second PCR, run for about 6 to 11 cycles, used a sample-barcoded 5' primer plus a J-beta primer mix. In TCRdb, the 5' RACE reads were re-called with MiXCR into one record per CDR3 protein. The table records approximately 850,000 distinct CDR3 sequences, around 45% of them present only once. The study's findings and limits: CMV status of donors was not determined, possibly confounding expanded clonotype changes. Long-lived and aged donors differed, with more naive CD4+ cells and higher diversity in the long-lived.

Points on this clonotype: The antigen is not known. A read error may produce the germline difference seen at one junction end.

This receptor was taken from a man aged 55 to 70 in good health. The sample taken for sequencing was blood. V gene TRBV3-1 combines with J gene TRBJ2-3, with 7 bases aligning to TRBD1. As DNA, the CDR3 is TGTCCCAGCAGCCAATTTCGGACAGGTACAGATACGCAGTATTTT. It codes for CPSSQFRTGTDTQYF.